These 12 T cell receptor beta chains were all obtained from the same sample, sequenced in a study of T-cell memory formation after mild COVID-19. MiXCR, run by TCRdb on the 5' RACE reads, gives a single entry per CDR3 protein. The table includes more than 400,000 distinct CDR3 sequences, around a sixth detected once. The source material was PBMCs or a T cell subset sorted from them (not recorded which). Receptor source: an adult woman who had mild COVID-19 (a few samples of this study predate the infection). Cell type and time point are not known.

This clonotype appeared a few times. The chain joins TRBV6-6 to TRBJ1-4; 7 bases map to TRBD1. The junction had 7 bases not matched to a gene; V was cut back by 4 bases and J by 5 bases. Germline CDR1 reads MNHNY; CDR2 reads SVGAGI (reference sequence). This CDR3 region has 15 residues. The DNA for the CDR3 is TGTGCCAGCAGTTCACCGCAGGGGGGGAATGAAAAACTGTTTTTT. As protein: CASSSPQGGNEKLFF.

J is TRBJ1-1 and V is TRBV11-2; no reliable D call. The V gene's germline CDR1 is SGHAT and CDR2 FQNNGV. V was shortened by 5 bases and J by 4 bases, with 14 bases between the two germline ends. The CDR3 totals 14 residues. CDR3 protein: CASSPFDVGTEAFF. CDR3 bases: TGTGCCAGCAGCCCGTTCGATGTGGGCACTGAAGCTTTCTTT.

This clonotype was seen a handful of times. The chain links TRBV3-1 to TRBJ1-4; unclear D gene. This CDR3 is 14 amino acids long. Germline assignment: CDR1 LGHDT and CDR2 YNNKEL (reference sequence). V was shortened by 3 bases and J by 4 bases, with 9 bases between the two germline ends. In DNA form, the CDR3 reads TGTGCCAGCAGCCAGGGGAGGAGTAATGAAAAACTGTTTTTT. Protein: CASSQGRSNEKLFF.

The chain joins TRBV24-1 to TRBJ2-5, with D possibly matching TRBD1 (5 bases). The CDR3 is 15 residues long. The germline CDR1 and CDR2 sequences are KGHDR and SFDVKD. The V and J ends lost 4 bases and 2 bases respectively, with 13 bases between them. DNA of the CDR3: TGTGCCACCAGTGACCCTGGACAAGTACAAGAGACCCAGTACTTC. Its translation is CATSDPGQVQETQYF.

The chain carries TRBV7-2 and TRBJ2-1; 8 bases agree with TRBD2. The CDR3 covers 14 residues. V lost 5 bases to trimming and J lost 8 bases; unmatched junction nucleotides: 8. Germline V lookup: CDR1 SGHTA, CDR2 FQGNSA. In DNA form, the CDR3 reads TGTGCCAGCAGCCAACACCCGGGGGGGGATGAGCAGTTCTTC. This sequence encodes CASSQHPGGDEQFF.

The gene calls are TRBV25-1 and TRBJ2-7; D is ambiguous. CDR3 length: 16 amino acids. The germline V gene encodes CDR1 MGHDK and CDR2 SYGVNS. Trimming stripped 3 bases from V and 2 bases from J, with 17 bases between. CDR3 in amino acids: CASSDYEPPGPYEQYF. The CDR3 region has the DNA TGTGCCAGCAGTGATTACGAGCCCCCCGGACCCTACGAGCAGTACTTC.

Only one count was recorded for this clonotype. The CDR3 sequence: CASSLGGLPGFGETQYF. CDR3 nucleotides: TGTGCCAGCAGCTTAGGGGGCCTTCCCGGCTTCGGGGAGACCCAGTACTTC. The V gene is TRBV7-9, the J gene TRBJ2-5, with D tentatively TRBD1 (5 bases). V gave up 1 base and J gave up 5 bases, with 20 bases separating them. Germline CDR1 and CDR2: SEHNR and FQNEAQ (reference sequence). The CDR3 is made up of 17 amino acids.

Many counts were recorded for this clonotype. The chain couples TRBV12-3 or TRBV12-4 to TRBJ2-1; D perhaps matches TRBD2 (5 bases). Deletions cut 1 base from V and 8 bases from J, with 18 bases between. The CDR3 runs 16 residues. The CDR3 sequence: CASSLGMAGGLHEQFF. In DNA form, the CDR3 reads TGTGCCAGCAGTTTAGGCATGGCGGGTGGATTACATGAGCAGTTCTTC.

This chain connects TRBV13 to TRBJ2-1; 12 bases are shared with TRBD2. V gave up 4 bases and J gave up 5 bases; unmatched junction bases: 6. This CDR3 comprises 16 residues. Germline V gene data show CDR1 as PRHDT and CDR2 as FYEKMQ (reference sequence). CDR3 sequence: CASSSLGLAGDNEQFF. In DNA form, the CDR3 reads TGTGCCAGCAGCTCCTTGGGACTAGCGGGCGACAATGAGCAGTTCTTC.

This clonotype was seen only a few times. This chain links TRBV12-3 or TRBV12-4 with TRBJ2-7; D possibly corresponds to TRBD2 (5 bases). V lost 7 bases and J lost 3, with 13 bases in between. The CDR3 is 13 amino acids. CDR3 protein: CASKSGFLYEQYF. The DNA for the CDR3 is TGTGCCAGCAAAAGCGGCTTTCTCTACGAGCAGTACTTC.

This clonotype was seen a handful of times. The chain recombines TRBV21-1 with TRBJ2-1; no DNA check was done on the table's D call, TRBD1. TRBV21-1 is an annotated pseudogene. The CDR3 is 16 residues long. The CDR3 here is CASRAGATEDHNEQFF. The CDR3 DNA sequence: TGTGCCAGCAGGGCAGGCGCGACAGAAGACCACAATGAGCAGTTCTTC.

The chain employs TRBV7-7 and TRBJ2-1, with no clear D. Germline loops: CDR1 SSHAT, CDR2 FNYEAQ (reference sequence). V shed 0 bases and J shed 6 bases, with 9 bases lying between them. The CDR3 is 14 residues long. CDR3 sequence reads: CASSLAIGRNEQFF. CDR3 in DNA: TGTGCCAGCAGCTTAGCAATAGGACGCAATGAGCAGTTCTTC.